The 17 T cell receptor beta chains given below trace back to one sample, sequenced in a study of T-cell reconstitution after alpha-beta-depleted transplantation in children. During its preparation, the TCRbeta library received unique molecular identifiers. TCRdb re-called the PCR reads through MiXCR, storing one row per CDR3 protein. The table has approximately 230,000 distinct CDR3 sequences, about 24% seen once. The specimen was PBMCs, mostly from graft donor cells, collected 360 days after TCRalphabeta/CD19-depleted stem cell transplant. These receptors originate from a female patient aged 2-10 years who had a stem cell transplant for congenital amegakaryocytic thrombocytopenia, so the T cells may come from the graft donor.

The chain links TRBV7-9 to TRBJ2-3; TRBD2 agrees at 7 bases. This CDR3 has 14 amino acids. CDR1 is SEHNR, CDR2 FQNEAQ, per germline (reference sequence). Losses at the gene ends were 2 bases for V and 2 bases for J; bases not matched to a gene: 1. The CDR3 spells CASSLTSATDTQYF. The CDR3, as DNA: TGTGCCAGCAGCTTAACTAGCGCCACAGATACGCAGTATTTT.

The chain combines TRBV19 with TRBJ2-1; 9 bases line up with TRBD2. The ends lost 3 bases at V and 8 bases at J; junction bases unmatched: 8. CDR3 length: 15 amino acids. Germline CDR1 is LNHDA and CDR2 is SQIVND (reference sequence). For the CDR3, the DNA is TGTGCCAGTAGTATTGCTAGCGGGATAATCGATGAGCAGTTCTTC. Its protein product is CASSIASGIIDEQFF.

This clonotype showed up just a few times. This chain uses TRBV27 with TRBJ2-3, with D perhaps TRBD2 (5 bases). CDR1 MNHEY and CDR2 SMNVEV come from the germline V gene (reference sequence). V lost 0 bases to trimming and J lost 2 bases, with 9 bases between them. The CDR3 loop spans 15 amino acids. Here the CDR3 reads CASSLSGAATDTQYF. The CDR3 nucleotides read TGTGCCAGCAGTTTATCGGGAGCAGCCACAGATACGCAGTATTTT.

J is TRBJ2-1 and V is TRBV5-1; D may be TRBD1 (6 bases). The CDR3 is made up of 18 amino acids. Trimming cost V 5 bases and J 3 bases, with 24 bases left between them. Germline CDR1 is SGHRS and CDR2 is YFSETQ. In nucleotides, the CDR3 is TGCGCCAGCAGACCATACCGAAAACAGGGAAATTACTACAATGAGCAGTTCTTC. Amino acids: CASRPYRKQGNYYNEQFF. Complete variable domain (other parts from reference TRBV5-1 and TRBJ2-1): KAGVTQTPRYLIKTRGQQVTLSCSPISGHRSVSWYQQTPGQGLQFLFEYFSETQRNKGNFPGRFSGRQFSNSRSEMNVSTLELGDSALYLCASRPYRKQGNYYNEQFFGPGTRLTVL.

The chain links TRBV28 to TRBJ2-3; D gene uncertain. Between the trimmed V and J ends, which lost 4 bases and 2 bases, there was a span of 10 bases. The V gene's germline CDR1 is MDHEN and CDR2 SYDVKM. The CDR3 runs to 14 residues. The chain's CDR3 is CASSSLAPTDTQYF. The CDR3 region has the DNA TGTGCCAGCAGTTCCCTCGCACCCACAGATACGCAGTATTTT. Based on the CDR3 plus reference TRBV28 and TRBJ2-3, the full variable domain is DVKVTQSSRYLVKRTGEKVFLECVQDMDHENMFWYRQDPGLGLRLIYFSYDVKMKEKGDIPEGYSVSREKKERFSLILESASTNQTSMYLCASSSLAPTDTQYFGPGTRLTVL.

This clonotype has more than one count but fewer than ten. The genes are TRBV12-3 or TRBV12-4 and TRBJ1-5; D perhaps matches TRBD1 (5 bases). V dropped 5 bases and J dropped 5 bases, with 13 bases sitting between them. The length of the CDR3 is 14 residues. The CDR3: CASSPRVGHQPQHF. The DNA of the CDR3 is TGTGCCAGCAGTCCACGAGTGGGACATCAGCCCCAGCATTTT.

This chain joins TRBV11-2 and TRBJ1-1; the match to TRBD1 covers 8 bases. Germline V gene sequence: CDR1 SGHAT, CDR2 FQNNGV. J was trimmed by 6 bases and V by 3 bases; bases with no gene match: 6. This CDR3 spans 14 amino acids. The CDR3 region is CASSFGTGAAEAFF. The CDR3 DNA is TGTGCCAGCAGCTTCGGGACAGGAGCGGCTGAAGCTTTCTTT.

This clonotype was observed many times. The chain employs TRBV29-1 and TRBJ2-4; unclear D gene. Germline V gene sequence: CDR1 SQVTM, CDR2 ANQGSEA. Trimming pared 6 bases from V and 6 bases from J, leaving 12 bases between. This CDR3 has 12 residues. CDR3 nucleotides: TGCAGCGTGGGCCTAGACTCAAACATTCAGTACTTC. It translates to CSVGLDSNIQYF.

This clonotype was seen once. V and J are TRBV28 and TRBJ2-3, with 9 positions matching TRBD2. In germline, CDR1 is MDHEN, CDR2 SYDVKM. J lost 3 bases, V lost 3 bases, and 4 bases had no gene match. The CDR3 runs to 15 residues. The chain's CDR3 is CASSFSGRGTDTQYF. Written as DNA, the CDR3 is TGTGCCAGCAGTTTTAGCGGGAGAGGTACAGATACGCAGTATTTT.

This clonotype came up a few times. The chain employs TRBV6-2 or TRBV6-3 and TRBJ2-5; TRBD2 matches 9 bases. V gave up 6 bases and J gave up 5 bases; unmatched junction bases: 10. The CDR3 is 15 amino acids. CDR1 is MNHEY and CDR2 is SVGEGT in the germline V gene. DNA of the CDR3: TGTGCCAGCAGGCTTAGCGGGAGCAGTGGGGAGACCCAGTACTTC. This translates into CASRLSGSSGETQYF.

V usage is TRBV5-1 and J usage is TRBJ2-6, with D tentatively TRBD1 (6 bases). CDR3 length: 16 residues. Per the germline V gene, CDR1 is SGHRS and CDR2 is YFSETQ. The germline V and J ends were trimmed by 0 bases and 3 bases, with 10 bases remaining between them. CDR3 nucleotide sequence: TGCGCCAGCAGCTTGGACAGGGTAGATGGGGCCAACGTCCTGACTTTC. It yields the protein CASSLDRVDGANVLTF.

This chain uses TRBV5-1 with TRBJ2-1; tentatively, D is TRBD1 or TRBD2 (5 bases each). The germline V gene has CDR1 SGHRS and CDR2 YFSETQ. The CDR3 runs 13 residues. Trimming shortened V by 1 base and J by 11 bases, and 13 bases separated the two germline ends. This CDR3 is CASSLSVGPKQFF. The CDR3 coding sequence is TGCGCCAGCAGCTTGTCGGTGGGACCGAAGCAGTTCTTC.

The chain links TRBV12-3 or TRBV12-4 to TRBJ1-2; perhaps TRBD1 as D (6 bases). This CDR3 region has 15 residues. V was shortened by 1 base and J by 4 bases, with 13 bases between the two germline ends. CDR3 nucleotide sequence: TGTGCCAGCAGTTTAGAGAGGGGGGCCCGCTATGGCTACACCTTC. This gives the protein CASSLERGARYGYTF.

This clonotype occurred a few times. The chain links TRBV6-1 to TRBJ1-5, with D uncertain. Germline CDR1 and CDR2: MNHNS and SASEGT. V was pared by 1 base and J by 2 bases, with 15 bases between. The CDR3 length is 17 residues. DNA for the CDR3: TGTGCCAGCAGTGAAGAAACAGAAACTTGGGGCAATCAGCCCCAGCATTTT. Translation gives CASSEETETWGNQPQHF.

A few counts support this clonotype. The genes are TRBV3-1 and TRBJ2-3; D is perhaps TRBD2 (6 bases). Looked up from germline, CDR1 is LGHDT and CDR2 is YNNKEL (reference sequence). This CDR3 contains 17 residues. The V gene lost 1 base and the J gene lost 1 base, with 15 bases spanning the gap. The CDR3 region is CASSQALTSWGTDTQYF. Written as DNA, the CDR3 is TGTGCCAGCAGCCAAGCGCTCACTAGCTGGGGCACAGATACGCAGTATTTT.

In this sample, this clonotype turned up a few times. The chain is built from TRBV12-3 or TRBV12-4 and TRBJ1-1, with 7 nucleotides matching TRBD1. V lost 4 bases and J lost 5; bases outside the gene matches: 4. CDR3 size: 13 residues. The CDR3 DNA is TGTGCCAGCAGTTCGGGACAGTGGACTGAAGCTTTCTTT. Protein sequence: CASSSGQWTEAFF.

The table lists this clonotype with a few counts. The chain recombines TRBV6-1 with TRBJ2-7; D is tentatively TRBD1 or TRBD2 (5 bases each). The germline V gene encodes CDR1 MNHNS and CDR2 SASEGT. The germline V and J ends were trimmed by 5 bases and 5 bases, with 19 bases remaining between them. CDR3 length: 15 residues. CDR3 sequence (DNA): TGTGCCAGCAGTCAATCCGTTGGGACGATTAACGAGCAGTACTTC. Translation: CASSQSVGTINEQYF.